This TCR beta chain was found in a study of T cell responses to AZD1222 COVID-19 vaccine. Study outcomes and limitations: At baseline, just 6 or 7 AZD1222 recipients tested seropositive.

Germline CDR1 is MNHEY and CDR2 is SMNVEV (reference sequence). CDR3 length: 15 amino acids. V was cut by 2 bases and J by 6 bases, with 11 bases left in between. With respect to this clone: What it binds is not known.

Sequencing used immunoSEQ multiplex PCR; TCRdb keeps in-frame clones, though not all of them. The table has roughly 150,000 clones, 90% seen once. The TCR was taken from an adult who received the AZD1222 COVID-19 vaccine. The material was peripheral blood, obtained 28 days after the second AZD1222 dose. The J gene is TRBJ1-6, the V gene TRBV27; D is perhaps TRBD1 (5 bases). CDR3 in amino acids: CASSLIRTRNSPLHF. The CDR3 DNA reads TGTGCCAGCAGTTTAATCCGGACACGTAATTCACCCCTCCACTTT.